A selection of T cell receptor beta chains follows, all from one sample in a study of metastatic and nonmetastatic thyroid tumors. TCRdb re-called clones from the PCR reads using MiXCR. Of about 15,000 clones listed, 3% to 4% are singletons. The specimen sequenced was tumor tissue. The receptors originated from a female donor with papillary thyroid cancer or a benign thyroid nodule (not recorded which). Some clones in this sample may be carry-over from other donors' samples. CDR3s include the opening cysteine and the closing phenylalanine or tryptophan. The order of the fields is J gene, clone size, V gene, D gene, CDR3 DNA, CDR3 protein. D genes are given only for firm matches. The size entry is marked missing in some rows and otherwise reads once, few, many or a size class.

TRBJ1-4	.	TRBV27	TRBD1	TGTGCCAGCGGCATTCAGGGGGGACGTCGTGAAAAACTGTTTTTT	CASGIQGGRREKLFF
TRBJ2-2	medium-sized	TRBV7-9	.	TGTGCCAGCAGCTTATCAGGGTATACCGGGGAGCTGTTTTTT	CASSLSGYTGELFF
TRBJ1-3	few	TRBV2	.	TGTGCCAGCAAAACGACTGGAAACACCATATATTTT	CASKTTGNTIYF
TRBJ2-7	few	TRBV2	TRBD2	TGTGCCAGCCGGGTACGGGAGGGCCGGTACGAGCAGTACTTC	CASRVREGRYEQYF
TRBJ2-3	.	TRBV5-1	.	TGCGCCAGCAGCTTGACTGGGGAGGGCACAGATACGCAGTATTTT	CASSLTGEGTDTQYF
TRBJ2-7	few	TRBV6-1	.	TGTGCCAGCAGGAGGGACGTCCCCTACGAGCAGTACTTC	CASRRDVPYEQYF
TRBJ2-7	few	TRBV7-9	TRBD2	TGTGCCAGCAGCTTTCCGGGAGGCTCCTACGAGCAGTACTTC	CASSFPGGSYEQYF
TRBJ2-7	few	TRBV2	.	TGTGCCAGCAGTGAAGCGGAGAGGGCCCAGGGGGGGTACGAGCAGTACTTC	CASSEAERAQGGYEQYF
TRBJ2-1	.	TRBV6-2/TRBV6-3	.	TGTGCCAGCAGTCCACAGGGATCAGCCTACAATGAGCAGTTCTTC	CASSPQGSAYNEQFF
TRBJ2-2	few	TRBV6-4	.	TGTGCCAGCAGTGACAACACCGGGGAGCTGTTTTTT	CASSDNTGELFF
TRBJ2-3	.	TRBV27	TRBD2	TGTGCCAGCAGTACTAGCGGGAGGGCCCCTACGCAGTATTTT	CASSTSGRAPTQYF
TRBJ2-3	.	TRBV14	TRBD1	TGTGCCAGCAGCCCCCGGGACAGGGGGCTTGAAGATACGCAGTATTTT	CASSPRDRGLEDTQYF
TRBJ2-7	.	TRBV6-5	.	TGTGCCAGCAGTTACGTCCACAGTAGCTACGAGCAGTACTTC	CASSYVHSSYEQYF
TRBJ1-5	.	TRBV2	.	TGTGCCAGCAGTTTAATGGGTTTTAACAATCAGCCCCAGCATTTT	CASSLMGFNNQPQHF
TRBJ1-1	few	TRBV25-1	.	TGTGCCAGCAGTGAATTCTTACGGGGAGGTAAAGCTTTCTTT	CASSEFLRGGKAFF
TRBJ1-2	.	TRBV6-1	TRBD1	TGTGCCAGCCGGACAGGGTTGGGCGGCTACACCTTC	CASRTGLGGYTF
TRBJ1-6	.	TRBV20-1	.	TGCAGTGCTCGCCGGGACATTAATTCACCCCTCCACTTT	CSARRDINSPLHF
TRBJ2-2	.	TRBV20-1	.	TGCAGTGCTAGAGATCATAGCCGTCCACACACCGGGGAGCTGTTTTTT	CSARDHSRPHTGELFF
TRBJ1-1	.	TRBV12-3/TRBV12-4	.	TGTGCCAGCAGTTTAGGTGAGGGAGGGGGGAACACTGAAGCTTTCTTT	CASSLGEGGGNTEAFF
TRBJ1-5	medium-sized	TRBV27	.	TGTGCCAGCAGTCCACAGGGTGACAATCAGCCCCAGCATTTT	CASSPQGDNQPQHF
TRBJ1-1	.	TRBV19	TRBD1	TGTGGTACTCGAGGACAGGGGGCTCCGTCCGTTGAAGCTTTCTTT	CGTRGQGAPSVEAFF
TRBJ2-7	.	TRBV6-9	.	TGTGCCAGCAGTTCTCATAACTACGAGCAGTACTTC	CASSSHNYEQYF
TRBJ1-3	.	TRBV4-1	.	TGCGCCAGCAGCCAAGAAGGCGCGGCCACCATATATTTT	CASSQEGAATIYF
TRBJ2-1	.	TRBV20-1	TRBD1	TGCAGTGCTAGAGGTCCACACAGGGACAGGGGATACAATGAGCAGTTCTTC	CSARGPHRDRGYNEQFF
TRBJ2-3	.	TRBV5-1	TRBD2	TGCGCCAGCAGCATCCTTAGCGGGCCAGATACGCAGTATTTT	CASSILSGPDTQYF
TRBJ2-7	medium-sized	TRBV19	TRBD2	TGTGCCAGTAGTATTGGTCTAGCGGCTCCCTACGAGCAGTACTTC	CASSIGLAAPYEQYF